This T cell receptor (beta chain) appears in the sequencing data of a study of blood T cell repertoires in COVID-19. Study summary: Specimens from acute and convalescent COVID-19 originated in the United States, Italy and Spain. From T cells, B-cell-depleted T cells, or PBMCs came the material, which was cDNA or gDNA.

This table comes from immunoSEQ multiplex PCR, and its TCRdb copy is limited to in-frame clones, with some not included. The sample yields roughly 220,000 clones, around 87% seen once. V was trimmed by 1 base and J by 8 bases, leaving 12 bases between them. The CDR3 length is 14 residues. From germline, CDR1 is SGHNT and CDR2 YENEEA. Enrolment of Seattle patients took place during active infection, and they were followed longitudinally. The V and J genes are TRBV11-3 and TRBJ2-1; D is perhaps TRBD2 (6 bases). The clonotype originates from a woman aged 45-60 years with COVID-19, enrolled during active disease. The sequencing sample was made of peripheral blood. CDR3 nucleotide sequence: TGTGCCAGCAGCTTAGGCGGGGACTTCTATGAGCAGTTCTTC. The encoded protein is CASSLGGDFYEQFF.